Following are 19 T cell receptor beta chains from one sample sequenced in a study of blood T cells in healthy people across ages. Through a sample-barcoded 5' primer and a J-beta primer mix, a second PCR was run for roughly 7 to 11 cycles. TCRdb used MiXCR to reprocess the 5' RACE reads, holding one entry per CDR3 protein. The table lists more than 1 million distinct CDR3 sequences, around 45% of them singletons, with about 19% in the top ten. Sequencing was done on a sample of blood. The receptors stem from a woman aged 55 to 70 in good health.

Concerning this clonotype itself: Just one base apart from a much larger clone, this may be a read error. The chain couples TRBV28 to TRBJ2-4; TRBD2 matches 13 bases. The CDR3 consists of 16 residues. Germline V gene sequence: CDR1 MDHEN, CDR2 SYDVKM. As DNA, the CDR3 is TGTGTCAGCAGACCCGGACTAGCGGGAGTGGGGAACATTCAGTACTTC. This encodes CVSRPGLAGVGNIQYF.

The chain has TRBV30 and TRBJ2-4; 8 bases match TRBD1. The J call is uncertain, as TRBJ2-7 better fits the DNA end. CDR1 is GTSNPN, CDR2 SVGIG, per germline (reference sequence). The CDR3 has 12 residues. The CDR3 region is CAWSQGADEQYF. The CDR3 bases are TGTGCCTGGAGTCAGGGGGCAGACGAGCAGTACTTC.

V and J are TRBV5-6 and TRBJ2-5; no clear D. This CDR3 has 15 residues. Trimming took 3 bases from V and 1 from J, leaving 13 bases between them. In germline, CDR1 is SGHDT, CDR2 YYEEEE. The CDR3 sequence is CASSSRNFFQETQYF. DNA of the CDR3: TGTGCCAGCAGCTCGAGGAATTTCTTCCAAGAGACCCAGTACTTC.

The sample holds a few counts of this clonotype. CDR3 nucleotide sequence: TGTGCCAGCAGTGAATGGGGTCTGAGCGGGAGTACCTACAATGAGCAGTTCTTC. It is translated as CASSEWGLSGSTYNEQFF. The chain has TRBV6-1 and TRBJ2-1; TRBD2 matches 8 bases. Per the germline V gene, CDR1 is MNHNS and CDR2 is SASEGT. J lost 2 bases, V lost 2 bases, and 11 bases had no gene match. This CDR3 has 18 amino acids.

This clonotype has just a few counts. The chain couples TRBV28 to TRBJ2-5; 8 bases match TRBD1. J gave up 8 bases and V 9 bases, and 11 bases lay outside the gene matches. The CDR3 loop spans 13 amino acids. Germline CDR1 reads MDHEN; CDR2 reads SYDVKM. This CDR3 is CASRTGSPGTQYF. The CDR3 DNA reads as TGTGCCAGTAGGACAGGGTCCCCAGGTACCCAGTACTTC.

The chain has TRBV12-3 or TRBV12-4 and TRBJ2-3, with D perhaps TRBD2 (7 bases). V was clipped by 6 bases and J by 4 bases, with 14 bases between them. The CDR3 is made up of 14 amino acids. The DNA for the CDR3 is TGTGCCAGCAGGAAACGGGGGGCCGCAGATACGCAGTATTTT. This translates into CASRKRGAADTQYF.

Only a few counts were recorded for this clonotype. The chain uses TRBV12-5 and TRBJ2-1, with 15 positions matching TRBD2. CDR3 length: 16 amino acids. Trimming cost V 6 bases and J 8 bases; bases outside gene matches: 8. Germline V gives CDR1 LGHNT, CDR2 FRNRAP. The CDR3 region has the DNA TGTGCTAGTGGAAGGACTAGCGGGAGGGCCGGCGATGAGCAGTTCTTC. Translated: CASGRTSGRAGDEQFF.

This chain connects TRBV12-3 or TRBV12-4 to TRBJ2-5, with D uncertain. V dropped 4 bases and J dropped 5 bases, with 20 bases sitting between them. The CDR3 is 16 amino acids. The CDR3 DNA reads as TGTGCCAGCAGTTCAAATAGGGCCGGAATTGGGGAGACCCAGTACTTC. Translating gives CASSSNRAGIGETQYF.

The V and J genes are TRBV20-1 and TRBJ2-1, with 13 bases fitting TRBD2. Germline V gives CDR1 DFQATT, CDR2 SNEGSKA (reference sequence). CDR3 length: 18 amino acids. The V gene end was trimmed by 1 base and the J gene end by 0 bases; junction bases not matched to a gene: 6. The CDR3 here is CSARAGLAGVGSYNEQFF. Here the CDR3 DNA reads TGCAGTGCTAGAGCAGGACTAGCGGGAGTCGGCTCCTACAATGAGCAGTTCTTC.

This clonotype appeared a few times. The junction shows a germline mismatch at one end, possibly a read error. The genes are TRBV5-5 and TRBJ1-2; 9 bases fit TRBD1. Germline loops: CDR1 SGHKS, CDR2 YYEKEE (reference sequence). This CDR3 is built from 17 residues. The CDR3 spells CASSLDTGGPLNYGYTF. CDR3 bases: TGTGCCAGCAGTTTGGATACAGGGGGCCCTCTAAACTATGGCTACACCTTC.

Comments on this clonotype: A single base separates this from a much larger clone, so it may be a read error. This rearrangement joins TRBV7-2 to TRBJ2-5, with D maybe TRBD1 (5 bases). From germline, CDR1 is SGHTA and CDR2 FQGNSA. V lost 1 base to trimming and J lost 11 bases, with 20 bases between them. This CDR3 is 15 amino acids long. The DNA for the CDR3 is TGTGCCAGCAGCTTAGAAGGGGCCCCTACCTACGCGCAGTACTTC. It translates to CASSLEGAPTYAQYF.

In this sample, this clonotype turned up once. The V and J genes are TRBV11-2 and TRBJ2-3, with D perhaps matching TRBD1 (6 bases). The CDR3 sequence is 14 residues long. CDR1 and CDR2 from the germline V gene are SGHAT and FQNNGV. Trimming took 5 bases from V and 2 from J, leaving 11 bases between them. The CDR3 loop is CASSHGQPTDTQYF. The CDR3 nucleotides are TGTGCCAGCAGCCATGGACAGCCCACAGATACGCAGTATTTT.

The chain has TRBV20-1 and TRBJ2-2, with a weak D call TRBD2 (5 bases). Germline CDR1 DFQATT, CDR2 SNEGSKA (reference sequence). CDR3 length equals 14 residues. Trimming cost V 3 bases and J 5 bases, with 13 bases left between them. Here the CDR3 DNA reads TGCAGTGCTAGGAAACTGCCGGGGACCGGGGAGCTGTTTTTT. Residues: CSARKLPGTGELFF.

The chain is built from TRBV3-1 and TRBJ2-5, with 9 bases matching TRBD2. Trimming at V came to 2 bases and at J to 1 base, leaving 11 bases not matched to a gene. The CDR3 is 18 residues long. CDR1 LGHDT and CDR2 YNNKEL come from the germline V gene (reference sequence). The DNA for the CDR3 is TGTGCCAGCAGCCAAATCCAGGGGAGAGCGGGGGGCCAAGAGACCCAGTACTTC. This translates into CASSQIQGRAGGQETQYF.

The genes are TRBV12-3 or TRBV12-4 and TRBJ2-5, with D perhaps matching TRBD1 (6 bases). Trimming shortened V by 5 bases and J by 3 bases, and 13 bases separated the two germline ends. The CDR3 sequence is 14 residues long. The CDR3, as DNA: TGTGCCAGCAGTACGGACAGACGAAAAGAGACCCAGTACTTC. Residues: CASSTDRRKETQYF.

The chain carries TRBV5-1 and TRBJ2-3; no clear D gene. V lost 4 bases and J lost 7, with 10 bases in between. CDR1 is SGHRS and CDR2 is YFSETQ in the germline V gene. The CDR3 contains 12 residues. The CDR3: CASSIDSNTQYF. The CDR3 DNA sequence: TGCGCCAGCAGCATAGATTCGAATACGCAGTATTTT. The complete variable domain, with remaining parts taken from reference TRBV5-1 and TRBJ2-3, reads KAGVTQTPRYLIKTRGQQVTLSCSPISGHRSVSWYQQTPGQGLQFLFEYFSETQRNKGNFPGRFSGRQFSNSRSEMNVSTLELGDSALYLCASSIDSNTQYFGPGTRLTVL.

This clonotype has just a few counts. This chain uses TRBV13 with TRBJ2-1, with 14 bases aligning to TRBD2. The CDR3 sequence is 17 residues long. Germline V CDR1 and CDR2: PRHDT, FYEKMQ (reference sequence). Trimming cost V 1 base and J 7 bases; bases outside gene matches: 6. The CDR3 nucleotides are TGTGCCAGCAGCTTAGCCCCGGGACTAGCGGGAGTAAATGAGCAGTTCTTC. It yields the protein CASSLAPGLAGVNEQFF.

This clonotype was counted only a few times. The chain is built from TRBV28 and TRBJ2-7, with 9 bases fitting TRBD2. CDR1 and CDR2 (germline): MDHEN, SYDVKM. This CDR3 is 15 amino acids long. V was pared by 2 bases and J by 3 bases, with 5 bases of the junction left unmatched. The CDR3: CASSLMGLADYEQYF. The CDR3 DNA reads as TGTGCCAGCAGTTTAATGGGACTAGCAGACTACGAGCAGTACTTC.

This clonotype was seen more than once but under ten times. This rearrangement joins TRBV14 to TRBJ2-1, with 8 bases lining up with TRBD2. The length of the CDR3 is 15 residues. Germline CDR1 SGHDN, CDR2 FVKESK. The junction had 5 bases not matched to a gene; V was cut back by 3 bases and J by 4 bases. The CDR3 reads CASSHISGSYNEQFF. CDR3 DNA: TGTGCCAGCAGCCACATCAGCGGGAGTTACAATGAGCAGTTCTTC. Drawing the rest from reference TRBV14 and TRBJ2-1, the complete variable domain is EAGVTQFPSHSVIEKGQTVTLRCDPISGHDNLYWYRRVMGKEIKFLLHFVKESKQDESGMPNNRFLAERTGGTYSTLKVQPAELEDSGVYFCASSHISGSYNEQFFGPGTRLTVL.